The entry that follows covers one T cell receptor beta chain sequence. Its antigen is as yet unknown. These data are taken from a study of neoadjuvant anti-PD-1 for oral cavity cancer. Study information: Before surgery, most patients got three to four biweekly 3 mg/kg nivolumab doses. Around day 43, patients without progression received a fourth nivolumab dose before surgery.

Assay: immunoSEQ multiplex PCR; the TCRdb copy retains only in-frame clones and omits some. The sample has about 16,000 clones, around 74% seen once. Trimming cost V 3 bases and J 3 bases, with 10 bases left between them. This CDR3 comprises 13 residues. Germline lookup yields CDR1 SGDLS and CDR2 YYNGEE. Analysis of PBMCs was direct, with no culture step. The study, taken as a whole, reports: After neoadjuvant nivolumab, PBMC T cell clonality was significantly higher in non-responders than responders.

Specimen: PBMCs, collected before nivolumab (anti-PD-1) treatment. The TCR sequence derives from a person between 40 and 85 years old with oral cavity squamous cell carcinoma. J is TRBJ2-7 and V is TRBV9; TRBD2 might be the D (5 bases). In DNA form, the CDR3 reads TGTGCCAGCAGCGGAGACGGGAACTACGAGCAGTACTTC. Residues: CASSGDGNYEQYF.